These 9 T cell receptor beta chains came from one sample sequenced in a study of blood T cell repertoires in COVID-19. Repertoires were generated with immunoSEQ multiplex PCR, while TCRdb's copy carries only in-frame clones and drops some. The sample records roughly 200,000 clones, around 86% being singletons. Sequencing was performed on peripheral blood. The receptors derive from a man aged 40-49 years with active or convalescent COVID-19.

The rearrangement joins TRBV28 to TRBJ2-3; possible D gene TRBD2, 5 bases. The CDR3 is 14 amino acids. Germline CDR1 and CDR2: MDHEN and SYDVKM. Trimming stripped 2 bases from V and 4 bases from J, with 10 bases between. In nucleotides, the CDR3 is TGTGCCAGCAGTTTAGGAGGTGTGGCAGATACGCAGTATTTT. This sequence encodes CASSLGGVADTQYF.

V is TRBV5-4 and J is TRBJ1-3, with D unclear. CDR3 length: 13 residues. The germline V gene has CDR1 SGHNT and CDR2 YYREEE (reference sequence). Trimming shortened V by 2 bases and J by 0 bases, and 3 bases separated the two germline ends. CDR3 region: CASSFRSGNTIYF. The DNA for the CDR3 is TGTGCCAGCAGCTTCCGCTCTGGAAACACCATATATTTT.

The rearrangement links TRBV28 to TRBJ1-1; D gene ambiguous. The length of the CDR3 is 14 residues. CDR1 is MDHEN and CDR2 is SYDVKM in the germline V gene. With 6 bases removed from V and 6 bases from J, the gap between germline ends came to 17 bases. CDR3 DNA sequence: TGTGCCAGCAGGGCCCGGGTTTTAGATTCTGAAGCTTTCTTT. It codes for CASRARVLDSEAFF.

This clone was found a few times. The rearrangement joins TRBV3-1 (or the pseudogene TRBV3-2) to TRBJ1-3; D remains unclear. CDR3 length: 16 residues. V was cut by 1 base and J by 0 bases, with 10 bases left in between. CDR1 and CDR2 (germline): LGHDT, YNNKEL (reference sequence). CDR3 in DNA: TGTGCCAGCAGCCAAGTTGGCGACTACTCTGGAAACACCATATATTTT. Translated, it gives CASSQVGDYSGNTIYF.

This clone showed up just once. The rearrangement uses TRBV5-6 and TRBJ1-5, with TRBD1 as a possible D gene (6 bases). CDR3 length: 13 residues. Trimming shortened V by 0 bases and J by 6 bases, and 7 bases separated the two germline ends. Germline V gene lookup returns CDR1 SGHDT and CDR2 YYEEEE. The CDR3 protein is CASSLAGVQPQHF. The CDR3 nucleotides are TGTGCCAGCAGCTTGGCAGGGGTTCAGCCCCAGCATTTT.

The chain links TRBV7-9 to TRBJ1-5; D remains ambiguous. CDR1 and CDR2 from the germline V gene are SEHNR and FQNEAQ (reference sequence). The CDR3 contains 15 residues. Trimming removed 2 bases from V and 3 bases from J, with 11 bases in between. CDR3 bases: TGTGCCAGCAGCTTATCGGCCGACTTCAATCAGCCCCAGCATTTT. Translating it yields CASSLSADFNQPQHF.

CDR3 in amino acids: CASSPYMNTEAFF. In DNA, the CDR3 is TGTGCCAGCAGCCCCTATATGAACACTGAAGCTTTCTTT. The chain carries TRBV3-1 (or the pseudogene TRBV3-2) and TRBJ1-1; D is unclear. Trimming removed 4 bases at V and 0 bases at J, with 6 bases between. This CDR3 has 13 residues. Germline V CDR1 and CDR2: LGHDT, YNNKEL (reference sequence).

The rearrangement joins TRBV24-1 to TRBJ2-5, with 10 bases matching TRBD2. CDR1 is KGHDR and CDR2 is SFDVKD in the germline V gene. Unmatched junction bases numbered 13, after V lost 2 bases and J lost 5 bases. This CDR3 has 18 residues. Here the CDR3 DNA reads TGTGCCACCAGTGATTCACCCGAGCGGGGGGGCCTGGGGGAGACCCAGTACTTC. Its translation: CATSDSPERGGLGETQYF.

This rearrangement joins TRBV12-5 to TRBJ2-1, with 8 nucleotides matching TRBD2. The CDR3 is 13 residues long. The junction had 1 base not matched to a gene; V was cut back by 3 bases and J by 6 bases. Germline-derived CDR1 and CDR2 are LGHNT and FRNRAP. The CDR3 region has the DNA TGTGCTAGTGGTTTCGGGGGGGCCAATGAGCAGTTCTTC. Translation gives CASGFGGANEQFF.